This T cell receptor (beta chain) was found in a study of T cells in Graves' hyperthyroidism and ophthalmopathy. The study's findings and limits: Most thyroid clonotypes with frequency above 0.001 were detected in blood.

In making diagnoses, clinical symptoms, serum thyroxine and TRAb, thyroid ultrasound and orbital computed tomography were all used. RNA transcripts provided the source from which TCR beta CDR3 regions were amplified. During a first-round RT-PCR of the TCR CDR3, the HTBI primer set was used. Using its own MiXCR run on the multiplex PCR reads, TCRdb lists one record per CDR3 protein. The table records a few hundred thousand distinct CDR3 sequences, about half of them present only once. This clonotype was detected a few times. No antigen is known for it. This TCR came from a woman between 18 and 29 years old with Graves' hyperthyroidism. The specimen was peripheral blood or thyroid tissue (not recorded which).

The CDR3: CASSLGSRSGSLGEQYF. The CDR3 DNA reads TGTGCCAGCAGCTTAGGTTCACGTAGCGGGAGTCTTGGCGAGCAGTACTTC. V gene TRBV11-3 combines with J gene TRBJ2-7; 9 bases align to TRBD2. V lost 1 base and J lost 6; bases outside the gene matches: 13. The CDR3 spans 17 residues. The germline V gene encodes CDR1 SGHNT and CDR2 YENEEA.